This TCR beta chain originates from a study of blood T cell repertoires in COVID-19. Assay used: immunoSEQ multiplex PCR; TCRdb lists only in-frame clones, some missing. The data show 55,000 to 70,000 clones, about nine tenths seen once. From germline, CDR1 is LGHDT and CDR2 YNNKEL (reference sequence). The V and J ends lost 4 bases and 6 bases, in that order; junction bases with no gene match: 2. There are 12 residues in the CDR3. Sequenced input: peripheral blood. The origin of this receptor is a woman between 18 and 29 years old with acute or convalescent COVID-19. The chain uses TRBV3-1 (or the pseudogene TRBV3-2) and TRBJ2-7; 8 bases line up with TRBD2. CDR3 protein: CASSRGLGEQYF. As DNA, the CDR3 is TGTGCCAGCAGCCGGGGACTAGGCGAGCAGTACTTC.